This T cell receptor (beta chain) was observed in a study of CXCR3-negative and CXCR3-positive naive CD8 T cells. Germline V lookup: CDR1 MNHEY, CDR2 SVGAGI. The length of the CDR3 is 13 residues. As concerns this clonotype: Its antigen is not identified.

TRB cDNA libraries were made by UMI-labeled 5' RACE. For each CDR3 protein, TCRdb gives one entry from its re-call of the 5' RACE reads, without DNA. This repertoire includes about 98,000 distinct CDR3 sequences. Study-wide results and caveats: Hydrophobicity was higher for TRB CDR3s found in CXCR3-positive naive cells than in CXCR3-negative naive cells. High diversity, comparable across both naive subsets, contrasted with much lower diversity in memory CD8+ cells.

The source material was naive CXCR3+ CD8+ T cells from blood. The subset: CD45RO-CCR7+CD27+CD95- naive CD8+ T cells expressing CXCR3 (TNR3+). The chain employs TRBV6-5 and TRBJ2-7; checking the TCRdb D call of TRBD1 is not possible without DNA. This TCR derives from a human donor in good health. Some clones in this sample may be carry-over from other donors' samples. The CDR3 loop is CASRRTGFNEQYF.